What follows are 32 T cell receptor beta chains derived from one specimen sequenced in a study of cytomegalovirus exposure and HLA in healthy donors. The PCR contained 60 Vbeta and 13 Jbeta primers. Clones were sequenced by immunoSEQ multiplex PCR, and TCRdb holds only the in-frame ones, with some missing. The table includes 160,000 or so clones, roughly 80% detected once. Sequencing was done on a sample of PBMCs. The receptors stem from a man aged 25-40 years in good health and CMV-seronegative.

The chain couples TRBV5-1 to TRBJ2-5, with 9 bases matching TRBD1. CDR1 and CDR2 (germline): SGHRS, YFSETQ. Trimming took 0 bases from V and 5 from J; bases not matched to a gene: 8. This CDR3 comprises 16 residues. CDR3 loop: CASSLVPTGGRETQYF. In nucleotides, the CDR3 is TGCGCCAGCAGCTTGGTTCCAACAGGGGGCAGGGAGACCCAGTACTTC.

The V call is TRBV28, the J call TRBJ1-1; D unresolved. The ends were cut back, 7 bases at V and 5 bases at J, with 14 bases in the middle. The CDR3 consists of 13 residues. Germline V gene sequence: CDR1 MDHEN, CDR2 SYDVKM. CDR3 sequence: CASTLELVTEAFF. CDR3 coding DNA: TGTGCCAGCACCTTGGAGCTAGTGACTGAAGCTTTCTTT.

The chain recombines TRBV4-1 with TRBJ2-1; D may be TRBD1 (6 bases). Per the germline V gene, CDR1 is MGHRA and CDR2 is YSYEKL. This CDR3 has 15 amino acids. V gave up 4 bases and J gave up 7 bases, with 17 bases separating them. The CDR3 bases are TGCGCCAGCAGCCTGGCGGACAGCGTGGGGAATGAGCAGTTCTTC. Translating it yields CASSLADSVGNEQFF.

This sequence joins TRBV13 and TRBJ2-2; TRBD2 aligns across 9 bases. V lost 0 bases and J lost 4; bases outside the gene matches: 3. Germline V gene lookup returns CDR1 PRHDT and CDR2 FYEKMQ (reference sequence). CDR3 size: 16 residues. CDR3 DNA sequence: TGTGCCAGCAGCTTAGGGACTAGCGGAACCACCGGGGAGCTGTTTTTT. The encoded protein is CASSLGTSGTTGELFF.

The V gene is TRBV6-5, the J gene TRBJ2-1; tentatively, D is TRBD1 (5 bases). V was shortened by 6 bases and J by 5 bases, with 11 bases between the two germline ends. The CDR3 has 13 amino acids. CDR1 MNHEY and CDR2 SVGAGI come from the germline V gene. In DNA, the CDR3 is TGTGCCAGCAGAATAGACAGCAACAATGAGCAGTTCTTC. Amino acids: CASRIDSNNEQFF.

The V call is TRBV4-3, the J call TRBJ1-6; D uncertain. Trimming cost V 0 bases and J 9 bases, with 9 bases left between them. CDR1 is LGHNA, CDR2 YSLEER, per germline. The CDR3 has 14 residues. The chain's CDR3 is CASSQDEVASPLHF. The CDR3, as DNA: TGCGCCAGCAGCCAAGATGAAGTGGCTTCACCCCTCCACTTT.

This clone has more than one count but fewer than ten. The rearrangement links TRBV6-5 to TRBJ2-7; 11 nucleotides line up with TRBD1. Germline assignment: CDR1 MNHEY and CDR2 SVGAGI. Trimming took 7 bases from V and 1 from J; bases not matched to a gene: 3. The CDR3 is 14 amino acids. The CDR3: CASKGTGGSYEQYF. The CDR3 nucleotides are TGTGCCAGCAAGGGGACAGGGGGTTCCTACGAGCAGTACTTC.

In its sample, this clone was seen once. The chain recombines TRBV7-3 with TRBJ2-2; 12 bases align to TRBD2. The V gene end was trimmed by 5 bases and the J gene end by 1 base; junction bases not matched to a gene: 2. This CDR3 spans 16 amino acids. Germline V lookup: CDR1 SGHTA, CDR2 FQGTGA. CDR3 in DNA: TGTGCCAGCAGCGCGACTAGCGGGGGGAACACCGGGGAGCTGTTTTTT. This encodes CASSATSGGNTGELFF.

The chain combines TRBV18 with TRBJ2-7; TRBD2 agrees at 12 bases. The junction had 5 bases not matched to a gene; V was cut back by 1 base and J by 4 bases. The V gene's germline CDR1 is KGHSH and CDR2 LQKENI. CDR3 length: 16 amino acids. The CDR3 spells CASSPRLAGEGYEQYF. CDR3 nucleotide sequence: TGTGCCAGCTCACCACGACTAGCGGGAGAAGGGTACGAGCAGTACTTC.

The chain has TRBV6-5 and TRBJ1-4; no firm D call. V was shortened by 10 bases and J by 8 bases, with 11 bases between the two germline ends. This CDR3 region has 11 residues. The germline V gene encodes CDR1 MNHEY and CDR2 SVGAGI. The CDR3 loop is CATRLAEKLFF. CDR3 DNA sequence: TGTGCCACCCGATTAGCCGAAAAACTGTTTTTT.

V is TRBV7-2 and J is TRBJ2-7, with 9 bases lining up with TRBD1. The ends lost 4 bases at V and 2 bases at J; junction bases unmatched: 6. The CDR3 is 15 residues long. Per germline, CDR1 SGHTA and CDR2 FQGNSA. The CDR3 region has the DNA TGTGCCAGCAGCTACTCCGGGACAGGGACCTACGAGCAGTACTTC. Translating it yields CASSYSGTGTYEQYF.

This rearrangement joins TRBV27 to TRBJ2-1; D gene ambiguous. Germline CDR1 reads MNHEY; CDR2 reads SMNVEV (reference sequence). Trimming pared 4 bases from V and 1 base from J, leaving 8 bases between. The CDR3 covers 14 residues. CDR3 nucleotides: TGTGCCAGCAGTTCTTACACATCCTACAATGAGCAGTTCTTC. Translation gives CASSSYTSYNEQFF.

The rearrangement joins TRBV18 to TRBJ1-1, with 7 nucleotides matching TRBD1. Germline CDR1 and CDR2: KGHSH and LQKENI. The V and J ends lost 3 bases and 5 bases, in that order; junction bases with no gene match: 0. The CDR3 is 12 residues long. CDR3 DNA sequence: TGTGCCAGCTCACCGACAGGGACTGAAGCTTTCTTT. Translation gives CASSPTGTEAFF.

V is TRBV13 and J is TRBJ1-4, with 8 bases aligning to TRBD1. Unmatched junction bases numbered 7, after V lost 3 bases and J lost 7 bases. Germline V gene lookup returns CDR1 PRHDT and CDR2 FYEKMQ (reference sequence). CDR3 length: 15 residues. In nucleotides, the CDR3 is TGTGCCAGCAGCTTCAGATCAGGGGGCCGTGAAAAACTGTTTTTT. Protein: CASSFRSGGREKLFF.

The J gene is TRBJ1-2, the V gene TRBV4-1, with 9 bases matching TRBD1. CDR3 length: 15 residues. CDR1 is MGHRA and CDR2 is YSYEKL in the germline V gene. Trimming at V came to 0 bases and at J to 4 bases, leaving 3 bases not matched to a gene. This CDR3 is CASSQDRDRVYGYTF. In DNA, the CDR3 is TGCGCCAGCAGCCAAGATCGGGACAGGGTCTATGGCTACACCTTC.

The chain carries TRBV5-1 and TRBJ1-1; D remains ambiguous. V was trimmed by 2 bases and J by 4 bases, leaving 9 bases between them. The CDR3 totals 13 residues. CDR1 and CDR2 (germline): SGHRS, YFSETQ. The CDR3 nucleotides read TGCGCCAGCAGCTTTGAGAGGGCCACTGAAGCTTTCTTT. The encoded protein is CASSFERATEAFF.

The chain links TRBV5-4 to TRBJ2-7, with TRBD1 matching over 7 bases. The CDR3 length is 13 residues. Trimming took 6 bases from V and 3 from J; bases not matched to a gene: 6. Germline V gene lookup returns CDR1 SGHNT and CDR2 YYREEE (reference sequence). The CDR3 sequence: CASIDRENYEQYF. CDR3 nucleotide sequence: TGTGCCAGCATTGACAGGGAAAACTACGAGCAGTACTTC.

The DNA for the CDR3 is TGTGCCAGCTCATCCACCGGGGACACTGAAGCTTTCTTT. This translates into CASSSTGDTEAFF. The rearrangement links TRBV18 to TRBJ1-1; unclear D gene. This CDR3 region has 13 residues. V shed 5 bases and J shed 3 bases, with 10 bases lying between them. Germline CDR1 is KGHSH and CDR2 is LQKENI.

V and J are TRBV7-2 and TRBJ1-4, with TRBD1 matching 7 bases. Germline V lookup: CDR1 SGHTA, CDR2 FQGNSA. J gave up 8 bases and V 4 bases, and 10 bases lay outside the gene matches. CDR3 length: 15 residues. The CDR3 sequence is CASSSSGGQGEKLFF. The CDR3 nucleotides read TGTGCCAGCAGCTCATCAGGGGGACAAGGCGAAAAACTGTTTTTT.

The gene calls are TRBV27 and TRBJ1-3, with unresolved D. The V and J ends lost 6 bases and 4 bases respectively, with 19 bases between them. The CDR3 is made up of 16 amino acids. Germline V gives CDR1 MNHEY, CDR2 SMNVEV (reference sequence). The CDR3 DNA sequence: TGTGCCAGCAGCCTCAACCGCCCGGGGTGGGGAAACACCATATATTTT. Protein product: CASSLNRPGWGNTIYF.

This chain uses TRBV5-1 with TRBJ2-7; D ambiguous. Looked up from germline, CDR1 is SGHRS and CDR2 is YFSETQ. V lost 2 bases and J 2 bases, leaving 8 bases between the germline ends. The CDR3 has 13 residues. The chain's CDR3 is CASSLTLTYEQYF. The CDR3 DNA sequence: TGCGCCAGCAGCTTAACCCTAACCTACGAGCAGTACTTC.

The chain joins TRBV27 to TRBJ2-2; D might be TRBD2 (5 bases). Germline loops: CDR1 MNHEY, CDR2 SMNVEV (reference sequence). This CDR3 spans 13 amino acids. V lost 8 bases and J lost 8, with 15 bases in between. The CDR3 bases are TGTGCCAGCCGGACTGGCGTGGGGGGGGAGCTGTTTTTT. Its translation is CASRTGVGGELFF.

This clone occurred a few times. The chain employs TRBV4-1 and TRBJ2-2, with TRBD1 as a possible D gene (6 bases). This CDR3 region has 14 residues. The V end was cut by 0 bases, the J end by 6 bases, with 8 bases between. Germline V gene lookup returns CDR1 MGHRA and CDR2 YSYEKL. CDR3: CASSQEPGAGELFF. The CDR3 DNA sequence: TGCGCCAGCAGCCAAGAGCCAGGGGCCGGGGAGCTGTTTTTT.

This clone was picked up a small number of times. This rearrangement joins TRBV6-6 to TRBJ2-7; TRBD1 aligns across 8 bases. Germline assignment: CDR1 MNHNY and CDR2 SVGAGI (reference sequence). V lost 11 bases to trimming and J lost 6 bases; unmatched junction nucleotides: 6. This CDR3 spans 11 amino acids. CDR3 DNA: TGTGCCTGCGGGGACAGGAGCGAGCAGTACTTC. This codes for CACGDRSEQYF.

The CDR3: CASSSLNWAGGTYEQYF. The DNA for the CDR3 is TGTGCCAGCAGTTCCTTAAACTGGGCGGGAGGTACCTACGAGCAGTACTTC. The gene calls are TRBV6-4 and TRBJ2-7; 8 bases match TRBD2. This CDR3 is 17 amino acids long. Germline CDR1 and CDR2: MRHNA and SNTAGT. After removal of 5 bases from V and 2 bases from J, the junction contained 14 bases not matched to a gene.

The V call is TRBV29-1, the J call TRBJ1-3; no firm D call. The V and J ends lost 6 bases and 4 bases respectively, with 13 bases between them. Germline V gene sequence: CDR1 SQVTM, CDR2 ANQGSEA. The length of the CDR3 is 13 residues. CDR3 nucleotide sequence: TGCAGCGTGGAACAAACGGGGGGAAACACCATATATTTT. Translation gives CSVEQTGGNTIYF.

The chain links TRBV7-2 to TRBJ2-5; D ambiguous. Germline CDR1 and CDR2: SGHTA and FQGNSA. The CDR3 has 14 amino acids. Trimming shortened V by 1 base and J by 5 bases, and 11 bases separated the two germline ends. The CDR3 is CASSLVSGGETQYF. In DNA, the CDR3 is TGTGCCAGCAGCTTAGTGTCGGGTGGGGAGACCCAGTACTTC. The full variable domain, with the rest looked up from reference TRBV7-2 and TRBJ2-5, is GAGVSQSPSNKVTEKGKDVELRCDPISGHTALYWYRQSLGQGLEFLIYFQGNSAPDKSGLPSDRFSAERTGGSVSTLTIQRTQQEDSAVYLCASSLVSGGETQYFGPGTRLLVL.

V and J are TRBV5-1 and TRBJ1-5, with D hard to call. The germline CDR1 and CDR2 sequences are SGHRS and YFSETQ. The CDR3 runs 15 residues. The V end lost 0 bases, the J end lost 8 bases, and 15 bases lay between the germline ends. This CDR3 is CASSLGGGGSEPQHF. For the CDR3, the DNA is TGCGCCAGCAGCTTGGGGGGAGGCGGGAGTGAGCCCCAGCATTTT.

The V and J genes are TRBV10-3 and TRBJ2-1, with 11 nucleotides matching TRBD2. V shed 6 bases, J shed 8 bases, and the junction held 9 bases outside the gene matches. The CDR3 has 15 amino acids. Germline V gives CDR1 ENHRY, CDR2 SYGVKD. The CDR3 DNA reads TGTGCCATCAGGGTAGCGGGAGGGCCTAGGGATGAGCAGTTCTTC. Its translation is CAIRVAGGPRDEQFF.

The chain has TRBV7-9 and TRBJ2-1, with 7 positions matching TRBD1. The germline V gene encodes CDR1 SEHNR and CDR2 FQNEAQ (reference sequence). Trimming took 3 bases from V and 8 from J; bases not matched to a gene: 4. The CDR3 sequence is 13 residues long. The CDR3 coding sequence is TGTGCCAGCAGCTTTAAACAGGGGTATGAGCAGTTCTTC. Translation: CASSFKQGYEQFF.

J is TRBJ2-3 and V is TRBV9; TRBD2 is a possible D gene (5 bases). The CDR3 totals 13 residues. V was pared by 6 bases and J by 2 bases, with 10 bases between. The germline gives CDR1 SGDLS, CDR2 YYNGEE. The CDR3 DNA reads as TGTGCCAGCACCGGAGGAAACACAGATACGCAGTATTTT. The encoded protein is CASTGGNTDTQYF.

This clone was picked up a small number of times. The chain is built from TRBV28 and TRBJ2-7; 10 bases map to TRBD2. The germline gives CDR1 MDHEN, CDR2 SYDVKM. V lost 7 bases, J lost 4 bases, and 4 bases stayed unmatched. This CDR3 contains 13 residues. The CDR3: CASTSGGPYEQYF. CDR3 DNA: TGTGCCAGCACTAGCGGGGGTCCATACGAGCAGTACTTC.